This entry lists 20 T cell receptor beta chains sequenced from one sample in a study of T cell changes during pregnancy in multiple sclerosis. The assay was immunoSEQ multiplex PCR, and TCRdb's table has in-frame clones only and misses some. The sample lists roughly 60,000 clones, roughly nine tenths occurring once. Sequencing was performed on CD4+ T cells from peripheral blood mononuclear cells, taken in the first trimester of pregnancy. Every receptor here comes from a female donor with multiple sclerosis, enrolled in a pregnancy study.

The chain combines TRBV27 with TRBJ1-2; 7 nucleotides align to TRBD1. This CDR3 contains 14 residues. CDR1 and CDR2 from the germline V gene are MNHEY and SMNVEV (reference sequence). V was pared by 3 bases and J by 4 bases, with 5 bases of the junction left unmatched. CDR3 DNA sequence: TGTGCCAGCAGTTTTAAGGGGGCGAGCTATGGCTACACCTTC. This translates into CASSFKGASYGYTF.

In its sample, this clone was seen once. The V and J genes are TRBV18 and TRBJ2-2; D gene uncertain. Between the trimmed V and J ends, which lost 5 bases and 1 base, there was a span of 8 bases. CDR1 is KGHSH, CDR2 LQKENI, per germline. The length of the CDR3 is 14 residues. CDR3 sequence reads: CASSGSRNTGELFF. The CDR3 DNA sequence: TGTGCCAGCTCAGGTAGTAGGAACACCGGGGAGCTGTTTTTT.

The J gene is TRBJ2-1, the V gene TRBV18; D not resolved. The ends were cut back, 3 bases at V and 2 bases at J, with 5 bases in the middle. CDR1 KGHSH and CDR2 LQKENI come from the germline V gene. The length of the CDR3 is 13 residues. As DNA, the CDR3 is TGTGCCAGCTCACCGTCCACCTACAATGAGCAGTTCTTC. It yields the protein CASSPSTYNEQFF.

The rearrangement uses TRBV5-1 and TRBJ1-1; D possibly corresponds to TRBD1 (6 bases). The ends were cut back, 1 base at V and 1 base at J, with 14 bases in the middle. The CDR3 is 16 amino acids. CDR1 is SGHRS, CDR2 YFSETQ, per germline. CDR3 bases: TGCGCCAGCAGCTTGAGCCCCACAGGGAGGAACACTGAAGCTTTCTTT. This encodes CASSLSPTGRNTEAFF. Full variable domain (missing parts from reference TRBV5-1 and TRBJ1-1): KAGVTQTPRYLIKTRGQQVTLSCSPISGHRSVSWYQQTPGQGLQFLFEYFSETQRNKGNFPGRFSGRQFSNSRSEMNVSTLELGDSALYLCASSLSPTGRNTEAFFGQGTRLTVV.

The V call is TRBV9, the J call TRBJ2-7; 9 nucleotides line up with TRBD2. The germline CDR1 and CDR2 sequences are SGDLS and YYNGEE. With 6 bases clipped from V and 3 bases from J, the junction kept 13 bases outside the gene matches. This CDR3 region has 16 residues. DNA of the CDR3: TGTGCCAGCACCCCCCGCTCTAGCGGGGAATACTACGAGCAGTACTTC. Its protein is CASTPRSSGEYYEQYF.

V and J are TRBV7-3 and TRBJ1-2, with 7 bases identical to TRBD1. Germline V lookup: CDR1 SGHTA, CDR2 FQGTGA. With V trimmed by 4 bases and J by 3 bases, 14 bases remained unmatched. CDR3 length: 17 amino acids. This CDR3 is CASSSEPATGIDYGYTF. The CDR3 nucleotides are TGTGCCAGCAGCTCAGAACCAGCGACAGGGATTGACTATGGCTACACCTTC.

The rearrangement joins TRBV29-1 to TRBJ2-5; D is possibly TRBD1 (6 bases). Per the germline V gene, CDR1 is SQVTM and CDR2 is ANQGSEA. V was cut by 7 bases and J by 3 bases, with 12 bases left in between. The CDR3 is 12 amino acids. This CDR3 is CSGGQLKETQYF. The CDR3 bases are TGCAGCGGCGGACAGTTGAAAGAGACCCAGTACTTC. The variable domain in full, completed from reference TRBV29-1 and TRBJ2-5, reads SAVISQKPSRDICQRGTSLTIQCQVDSQVTMMFWYRQQPGQSLTLIATANQGSEATYESGFVIDKFPISRPNLTFSTLTVSNMSPEDSSIYLCSGGQLKETQYFGPGTRLLVL.

The rearrangement uses TRBV15 and TRBJ2-3, with D maybe TRBD2 (6 bases). CDR1 is LNHNV and CDR2 is YYDKDF in the germline V gene (reference sequence). This CDR3 has 17 amino acids. The V end was cut by 4 bases, the J end by 3 bases, with 20 bases between. The CDR3 DNA sequence: TGTGCCACCAGCAATCCCCGGACTATCGACCGGACAGATACGCAGTATTTT. Translation gives CATSNPRTIDRTDTQYF.

The chain uses TRBV6-1 and TRBJ2-7, with TRBD2 matching over 8 bases. This CDR3 contains 15 residues. The J segment lost 1 base and the V segment lost 5 bases, leaving 7 bases of the junction unmatched. The germline CDR1 and CDR2 sequences are MNHNS and SASEGT. CDR3 residues: CASSFSGALSYEQYF. The CDR3 nucleotides are TGTGCCAGCAGTTTTAGCGGGGCCCTATCCTACGAGCAGTACTTC.

This sequence joins TRBV4-3 and TRBJ1-1, with 7 bases identical to TRBD1. There are 16 residues in the CDR3. Germline V gives CDR1 LGHNA, CDR2 YSLEER. The ends lost 5 bases at V and 1 base at J; junction bases unmatched: 10. The CDR3 coding sequence is TGCGCCAGCAGCTGGGACAGCCGCAAGGGGAACACTGAAGCTTTCTTT. Its protein is CASSWDSRKGNTEAFF.

This chain links TRBV2 with TRBJ1-5, with TRBD1 matching 9 bases. The CDR3 is 15 amino acids. In germline, CDR1 is SNHLY, CDR2 FYNNEI. The trim removed 8 bases at V and 1 base at J, leaving 6 bases unmatched. CDR3 loop: CASGTGGASNQPQHF. The CDR3 bases are TGTGCCAGCGGAACAGGGGGCGCGAGCAATCAGCCCCAGCATTTT. The full variable domain, its missing parts supplied by reference TRBV2 and TRBJ1-5, is EPEVTQTPSHQVTQMGQEVILRCVPISNHLYFYWYRQILGQKVEFLVSFYNNEISEKSEIFDDQFSVERPDGSNFTLKIRSTKLEDSAMYFCASGTGGASNQPQHFGDGTRLSIL.

The chain carries TRBV4-1 and TRBJ2-3, with unresolved D. Trimming took 0 bases from V and 2 from J, leaving 9 bases between them. From germline, CDR1 is MGHRA and CDR2 YSYEKL. The CDR3 extends over 15 amino acids. For the CDR3, the DNA is TGCGCCAGCAGCCAAGATCCCAGCGTCACAGATACGCAGTATTTT. Translated: CASSQDPSVTDTQYF.

This clone was found once. V and J are TRBV19 and TRBJ1-6; 9 bases are shared with TRBD1. The V segment lost 10 bases and the J segment 9 bases; nucleotides outside the gene matches: 10. Germline V gene data show CDR1 as LNHDA and CDR2 as SQIVND (reference sequence). The CDR3 sequence is 14 residues long. The CDR3: CATTDRGSFSPLHF. DNA of the CDR3: TGTGCCACAACGGACAGGGGAAGCTTTTCACCCCTCCACTTT.

V gene TRBV21-1 combines with J gene TRBJ1-2; the table's TRBD1 call for D was not verified on the DNA. TRBV21-1 is deemed a pseudogene. The CDR3 is 17 amino acids. CDR3: CASSKEGTGEENYGYTF. CDR3 nucleotides: TGTGCCAGCAGCAAAGAGGGGACAGGGGAAGAGAACTATGGCTACACCTTC.

The chain links TRBV30 to TRBJ2-5, with TRBD1 matching over 8 bases. V trimming: 4 bases; J trimming: 5 bases; junction bases outside the gene matches: 6. This CDR3 comprises 13 residues. Germline-derived CDR1 and CDR2 are GTSNPN and SVGIG (reference sequence). In DNA form, the CDR3 reads TGTGCCTGGACCTCAGGGGGCTTGGAGACCCAGTACTTC. Its translation is CAWTSGGLETQYF.

This sequence joins TRBV7-2 and TRBJ2-3; TRBD1 aligns across 7 bases. The CDR3 is made up of 15 amino acids. The J segment lost 7 bases and the V segment lost 1 base, leaving 8 bases of the junction unmatched. Germline V gives CDR1 SGHTA, CDR2 FQGNSA. The CDR3 bases are TGTGCCAGCAGCTTAGATAGGACAGGCCTTTATACGCAGTATTTT. This sequence encodes CASSLDRTGLYTQYF.

The chain combines TRBV6-5 with TRBJ2-6, with D perhaps TRBD2 (5 bases). The CDR3 covers 15 residues. Trimming removed 6 bases at V and 1 base at J, with 10 bases between. Germline lookup yields CDR1 MNHEY and CDR2 SVGAGI. CDR3 sequence: CASSLGDSGANVLTF. CDR3 DNA sequence: TGTGCCAGCAGCCTCGGGGATTCTGGGGCCAACGTCCTGACTTTC.

The gene calls are TRBV18 and TRBJ1-1; D gene uncertain. The length of the CDR3 is 13 residues. Trimming stripped 3 bases from V and 0 bases from J, with 5 bases between. Germline values: CDR1 KGHSH, CDR2 LQKENI. The chain's CDR3 is CASSPLVNTEAFF. In DNA, the CDR3 is TGTGCCAGCTCACCCCTAGTGAACACTGAAGCTTTCTTT.

The J gene is TRBJ2-4, the V gene TRBV6-5; 9 nucleotides match TRBD1. Germline lookup yields CDR1 MNHEY and CDR2 SVGAGI. This CDR3 contains 15 residues. Trimming removed 5 bases from V and 8 bases from J; junction bases left unmatched: 10. CDR3 protein: CASSPGGTGWDIQYF. The CDR3 DNA reads TGTGCCAGCAGTCCTGGGGGGACAGGGTGGGACATTCAGTACTTC.

This chain joins TRBV4-2 and TRBJ2-3; 12 bases agree with TRBD2. The CDR3 sequence is 19 residues long. In germline, CDR1 is LGHNA, CDR2 YNFKEQ. V lost 0 bases to trimming and J lost 4 bases; unmatched junction nucleotides: 11. Here the CDR3 reads CASSQDQPSGGAVADTQYF. In nucleotides, the CDR3 is TGTGCCAGCAGCCAAGATCAGCCTAGCGGGGGGGCAGTCGCAGATACGCAGTATTTT.